These 25 T cell receptor beta chains were all obtained from the same sample, sequenced in a study of shared clonotypes between healthy human individuals. TCRdb's copy holds only in-frame clones and misses some; the assay was immunoSEQ multiplex PCR. The sample has 2 million to 2.5 million clones, roughly 93% seen once. Sequencing was done on a sample of naive CD4+ T cells from PBMCs. As to subset: CD45RA+ positively selected. The receptor source for this set is a man between 18 and 29 years old in good health. Some clones in this sample may be carry-over from other donors' samples.

Of note for this clone: The sample holds other DNA sequences that translate to the same CDR3. This chain uses TRBV7-9 with TRBJ1-5; TRBD1 might be the D (5 bases). Trimming cost V 4 bases and J 5 bases, with 9 bases left between them. Germline V gives CDR1 SEHNR, CDR2 FQNEAQ (reference sequence). This CDR3 is 13 amino acids long. The CDR3 DNA reads TGTGCCAGCAGCTCCCGAGGGGATCAGCCCCAGCATTTT. Protein sequence: CASSSRGDQPQHF.

This clone came up once. The genes are TRBV28 and TRBJ1-2; D is undetermined. CDR1 is MDHEN and CDR2 is SYDVKM in the germline V gene. With 2 bases removed from V and 1 base from J, the gap between germline ends came to 17 bases. The CDR3 loop spans 17 amino acids. The CDR3 is CASSLVGLRISNYGYTF. CDR3 nucleotides: TGTGCCAGCAGTTTAGTTGGACTGCGCATAAGTAACTATGGCTACACCTTC.

Regarding this clone: Other DNA sequences from this sample encode an identical CDR3 as well. J is TRBJ1-2 and V is TRBV27; TRBD1 is a possible D gene (6 bases). Germline V gives CDR1 MNHEY, CDR2 SMNVEV (reference sequence). The CDR3 is 12 amino acids. V was shortened by 5 bases and J by 5 bases, with 9 bases between the two germline ends. CDR3 coding DNA: TGTGCCAGCAGTAGTCAGGGGTATGGCTACACCTTC. Protein: CASSSQGYGYTF.

The chain recombines TRBV27 with TRBJ2-3; 13 bases agree with TRBD2. Germline V gives CDR1 MNHEY, CDR2 SMNVEV (reference sequence). With 6 bases clipped from V and 4 bases from J, the junction kept 19 bases outside the gene matches. The CDR3 covers 20 residues. The CDR3 region is CASSIYFGTSGRDQSDTQYF. The CDR3, as DNA: TGTGCCAGCAGCATTTACTTCGGTACTAGCGGGAGGGATCAATCAGATACGCAGTATTTT.

The chain employs TRBV23-1 and TRBJ1-2; D not resolved. Being an ORF, TRBV23-1 has a function that is uncertain. There are 15 residues in the CDR3. The V end was cut by 1 base, the J end by 3 bases, with 12 bases between. CDR3 sequence reads: CASSQFIQNHYGYTF. In nucleotides, the CDR3 is TGCGCCAGCAGTCAATTCATACAGAACCACTATGGCTACACCTTC.

This sequence joins TRBV7-2 and TRBJ2-1; D gene ambiguous. Germline values: CDR1 SGHTA, CDR2 FQGNSA. With 0 bases removed from V and 6 bases from J, the gap between germline ends came to 15 bases. The CDR3 is 16 residues long. In DNA, the CDR3 is TGTGCCAGCAGCTTAGCGGTTCGCGGCTTGGGCAATGAGCAGTTCTTC. This translates into CASSLAVRGLGNEQFF.

The J gene is TRBJ2-5, the V gene TRBV18; D is ambiguous. This CDR3 has 13 residues. Trimming stripped 4 bases from V and 5 bases from J, with 11 bases between. Germline CDR1 and CDR2: KGHSH and LQKENI. CDR3 sequence reads: CASSLVEVETQYF. CDR3 in DNA: TGTGCCAGCTCACTGGTCGAGGTCGAGACCCAGTACTTC.

The V call is TRBV27, the J call TRBJ1-4; D unresolved. The CDR3 is made up of 14 amino acids. V lost 5 bases and J 2 bases, leaving 9 bases between the germline ends. Germline assignment: CDR1 MNHEY and CDR2 SMNVEV (reference sequence). The CDR3 region has the DNA TGTGCCAGCAGTGGGGTGATGACTAATGAAAAACTGTTTTTT. Translation: CASSGVMTNEKLFF.

V is TRBV12-2 and J is TRBJ1-4; whether TRBD1, the table's D call, matches the DNA was not checked. TRBV12-2 is given as a pseudogene. The CDR3 consists of 17 residues. The CDR3 bases are TGTGCAAGTCGCTTAAAGGGGACAGGGATAATGAATGAAAAACTGTTTTTT. It yields the protein CASRLKGTGIMNEKLFF.

The chain links TRBV20-1 to TRBJ2-5, with D unresolved. The V and J ends lost 3 bases and 5 bases respectively, with 7 bases between them. Looked up from germline, CDR1 is DFQATT and CDR2 is SNEGSKA (reference sequence). The CDR3 length is 11 residues. The CDR3 DNA is TGCAGTGCTAGGCTTTCGGAGACCCAGTACTTC. This codes for CSARLSETQYF.

Here the CDR3 reads CASSLGPVGGRSEQFF. The CDR3 DNA reads TGTGCCAGCAGCTTAGGTCCCGTTGGCGGGAGAAGTGAGCAGTTCTTC. V usage is TRBV7-2 and J usage is TRBJ2-1, with 7 positions matching TRBD2. This CDR3 has 16 residues. From germline, CDR1 is SGHTA and CDR2 FQGNSA. J gave up 9 bases and V 1 base, and 12 bases lay outside the gene matches.

This chain links TRBV6-4 with TRBJ2-7; unclear D gene. V lost 7 bases to trimming and J lost 3 bases, with 7 bases between them. The CDR3 runs to 11 residues. Germline CDR1 is MRHNA and CDR2 is SNTAGT. CDR3 loop: CASTTSYEQYF. DNA for the CDR3: TGTGCCAGCACGACGAGCTACGAGCAGTACTTC.

The V gene is TRBV6-6, the J gene TRBJ2-1; D is perhaps TRBD2 (5 bases). Trimming cost V 7 bases and J 8 bases, with 9 bases left between them. From germline, CDR1 is MNHNY and CDR2 SVGAGI (reference sequence). The CDR3 is made up of 11 amino acids. The chain's CDR3 is CASTAGDEQFF. The CDR3 region has the DNA TGTGCCAGCACCGCGGGCGATGAGCAGTTCTTC.

The chain joins TRBV18 to TRBJ2-5; TRBD1 agrees at 8 bases. CDR3 length equals 14 residues. CDR1 is KGHSH, CDR2 LQKENI, per germline. J gave up 5 bases and V 5 bases, and 7 bases lay outside the gene matches. Written as DNA, the CDR3 is TGTGCCAGCTCATCTGACAGGGGTTTGGAGACCCAGTACTTC. It codes for CASSSDRGLETQYF. Complete variable domain (other parts from reference TRBV18 and TRBJ2-5): NAGVMQNPRHLVRRRGQEARLRCSPMKGHSHVYWYRQLPEEGLKFMVYLQKENIIDESGMPKERFSAEFPKEGPSILRIQQVVRGDSAAYFCASSSDRGLETQYFGPGTRLLVL.

J is TRBJ1-4 and V is TRBV4-1, with 10 bases matching TRBD1. This CDR3 spans 15 amino acids. After removal of 2 bases from V and 8 bases from J, the junction contained 5 bases not matched to a gene. Germline lookup yields CDR1 MGHRA and CDR2 YSYEKL. Written as DNA, the CDR3 is TGCGCCAGCAGCCAATATTCGGACAGGGGGGAAAAACTGTTTTTT. The encoded protein is CASSQYSDRGEKLFF.

Comment on this clone: Other DNA sequences in this sample translate to the same CDR3. The CDR3 is CASSVAPSYNEQFF. CDR3 DNA sequence: TGTGCCAGCAGCGTAGCCCCCTCCTACAATGAGCAGTTCTTC. The rearrangement joins TRBV9 to TRBJ2-1; D gene unclear. V was trimmed by 0 bases and J by 0 bases, leaving 4 bases between them. The CDR3 totals 14 residues. Germline CDR1 is SGDLS and CDR2 is YYNGEE.

The CDR3 DNA follows: TGTGCCAGCAGCCGGTCCCTAGCGGCCTCATACAATGAGCAGTTCTTC. It is translated as CASSRSLAASYNEQFF. The chain carries TRBV7-2 and TRBJ2-1; 7 nucleotides line up with TRBD2. From germline, CDR1 is SGHTA and CDR2 FQGNSA. The CDR3 runs to 16 residues. V shed 5 bases, J shed 4 bases, and the junction held 11 bases outside the gene matches.

To note about this clone: In the same sample, other DNA sequences code for this CDR3. The chain recombines TRBV29-1 with TRBJ1-5; D remains unclear. With 6 bases removed from V and 2 bases from J, the gap between germline ends came to 8 bases. The CDR3 is 12 residues long. Germline V CDR1 and CDR2: SQVTM, ANQGSEA. The CDR3 spells CSVGRGNQPQHF. The CDR3, as DNA: TGCAGCGTCGGACGCGGCAATCAGCCCCAGCATTTT.

The genes are TRBV6-6 and TRBJ1-6; TRBD1 agrees at 7 bases. The V gene end was trimmed by 0 bases and the J gene end by 10 bases; junction bases not matched to a gene: 9. Looked up from germline, CDR1 is MNHNY and CDR2 is SVGAGI (reference sequence). The CDR3 extends over 16 amino acids. CDR3 coding DNA: TGTGCCAGCAGTTACTCGTTATCAGGGGGGGGATCACCCCTCCACTTT. This encodes CASSYSLSGGGSPLHF.

V usage is TRBV19 and J usage is TRBJ2-7, with 11 bases aligning to TRBD2. The CDR3 totals 15 residues. Germline values: CDR1 LNHDA, CDR2 SQIVND (reference sequence). With 6 bases clipped from V and 4 bases from J, the junction kept 8 bases outside the gene matches. The CDR3 reads CASSPPGLAVYEQYF. DNA for the CDR3: TGTGCCAGTAGCCCCCCGGGACTAGCGGTTTACGAGCAGTACTTC.

The chain is built from TRBV11-1 and TRBJ2-1; 11 bases fit TRBD2. Per germline, CDR1 SGHAT and CDR2 FQDESV (reference sequence). The CDR3 covers 18 residues. J gave up 8 bases and V 5 bases, and 17 bases lay outside the gene matches. The CDR3 protein is CASSTRPFTSGSWYEQFF. CDR3 nucleotide sequence: TGTGCCAGCAGCACCCGCCCCTTTACTAGCGGGAGTTGGTATGAGCAGTTCTTC.

The chain employs TRBV29-1 and TRBJ2-3, with 8 bases that match TRBD2. From germline, CDR1 is SQVTM and CDR2 ANQGSEA. The CDR3 is 15 residues long. V was clipped by 6 bases and J by 6 bases; unmatched bases: 14. The CDR3 DNA reads TGCAGCGTACCGGGACTAGGGACATTGCGGGATACGCAGTATTTT. It encodes CSVPGLGTLRDTQYF.

The V gene is TRBV7-8, the J gene TRBJ2-3; D is perhaps TRBD2 (6 bases). Germline loops: CDR1 SGHVS, CDR2 FQNEAQ. Trimming pared 2 bases from V and 0 bases from J, leaving 9 bases between. This CDR3 contains 15 residues. The CDR3 bases are TGTGCCAGCAGCTTATTTGGAGGGAGCACAGATACGCAGTATTTT. Its protein product is CASSLFGGSTDTQYF.

This clone was seen only a few times. The sample contains more than one DNA sequence encoding this CDR3. This chain links TRBV5-1 with TRBJ1-5; D uncertain. Germline V gives CDR1 SGHRS, CDR2 YFSETQ. Trimming pared 4 bases from V and 4 bases from J, leaving 9 bases between. This CDR3 is 13 amino acids long. CDR3 DNA sequence: TGCGCCAGCAGCGTGGACCCGAATCAGCCCCAGCATTTT. It encodes CASSVDPNQPQHF. Filled out from reference TRBV5-1 and TRBJ1-5, the complete variable domain reads KAGVTQTPRYLIKTRGQQVTLSCSPISGHRSVSWYQQTPGQGLQFLFEYFSETQRNKGNFPGRFSGRQFSNSRSEMNVSTLELGDSALYLCASSVDPNQPQHFGDGTRLSIL.

The rearrangement links TRBV28 to TRBJ1-1; tentatively, D is TRBD1 (5 bases). The CDR3 has 13 amino acids. V lost 6 bases and J lost 1, with 9 bases in between. Germline values: CDR1 MDHEN, CDR2 SYDVKM. The CDR3 sequence is CASSNQGNTEAFF. Written as DNA, the CDR3 is TGTGCCAGCAGCAACCAGGGGAACACTGAAGCTTTCTTT.